Here is one T cell receptor (beta chain) with its context. The source of the sample is a study of spatial heterogeneity in lung cancer. Time point given: sample taken at primary tumor resection. MiXCR was run by TCRdb on the 5' RACE reads, yielding one entry per CDR3 protein. The data hold some 23,000 distinct CDR3 sequences, with 7% observed a single time. The CDR3 runs to 15 residues. V was clipped by 6 bases and J by 4 bases; unmatched bases: 4. Germline V gene lookup returns CDR1 LGHDT and CDR2 YNNKEL (reference sequence). This receptor was obtained from a male donor with early-stage non-small cell lung cancer. V and J are TRBV3-1 and TRBJ2-2, with 11 bases fitting TRBD2. Specimen: PBMCs, collected at surgery. DNA of the CDR3: TGTGCCAGCAGGCAGACTAGCGGGATCACCGGGGAGCTGTTTTTT. Its protein product is CASRQTSGITGELFF.